This T cell receptor (beta chain) originates from a study of blood T cell repertoires in COVID-19. Study in general: Italy, Spain and the United States were the sources of the convalescent and acute COVID-19 samples.

J was trimmed by 0 bases and V by 8 bases; bases with no gene match: 6. This CDR3 is built from 15 residues. Germline loops: CDR1 SGHVS, CDR2 FQNEAQ. Produced via immunoSEQ multiplex PCR; TCRdb's table is partial and in-frame only. This table has more than 65,000 clones, over 70% appearing once. Sample: peripheral blood. The gene calls are TRBV7-8 and TRBJ2-3, with 9 bases that match TRBD2. The sequence came from a man in his 60s with acute or convalescent COVID-19. CDR3 amino acids: CASGTSGFSTDTQYF. The CDR3 nucleotides are TGTGCCAGCGGTACTAGCGGGTTTAGCACAGATACGCAGTATTTT.